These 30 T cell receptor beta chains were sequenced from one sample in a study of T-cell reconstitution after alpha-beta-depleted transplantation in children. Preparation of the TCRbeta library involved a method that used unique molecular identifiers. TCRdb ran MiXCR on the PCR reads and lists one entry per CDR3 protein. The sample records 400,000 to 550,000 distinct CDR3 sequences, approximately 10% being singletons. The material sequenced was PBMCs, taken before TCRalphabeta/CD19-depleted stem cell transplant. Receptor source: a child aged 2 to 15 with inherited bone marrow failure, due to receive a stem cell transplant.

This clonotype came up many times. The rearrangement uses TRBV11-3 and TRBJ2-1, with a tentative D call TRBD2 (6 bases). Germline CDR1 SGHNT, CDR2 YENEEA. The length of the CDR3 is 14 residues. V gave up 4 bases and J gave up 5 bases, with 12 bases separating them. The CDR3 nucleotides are TGTGCCAGCAGCTCCCGATGGGGGGACAATGAGCAGTTCTTC. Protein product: CASSSRWGDNEQFF.

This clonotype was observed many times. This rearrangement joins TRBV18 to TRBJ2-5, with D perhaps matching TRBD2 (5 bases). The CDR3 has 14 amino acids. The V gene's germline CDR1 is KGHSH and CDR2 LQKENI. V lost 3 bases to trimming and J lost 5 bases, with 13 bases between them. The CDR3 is CASSPFQREETQYF. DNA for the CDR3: TGTGCCAGCTCACCTTTTCAGAGGGAGGAGACCCAGTACTTC.

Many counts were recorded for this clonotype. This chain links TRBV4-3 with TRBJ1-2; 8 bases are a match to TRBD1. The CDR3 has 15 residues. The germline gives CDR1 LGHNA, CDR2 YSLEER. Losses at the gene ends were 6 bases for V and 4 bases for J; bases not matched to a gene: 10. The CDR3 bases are TGCGCCAGCAGACAGAAAGGACAGGGTAGCTATGGCTACACCTTC. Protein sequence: CASRQKGQGSYGYTF.

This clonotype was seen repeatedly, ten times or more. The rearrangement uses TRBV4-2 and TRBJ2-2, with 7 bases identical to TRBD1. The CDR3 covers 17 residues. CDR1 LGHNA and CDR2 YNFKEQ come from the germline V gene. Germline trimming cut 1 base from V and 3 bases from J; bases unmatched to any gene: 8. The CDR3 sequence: CASSQARDSGYTGELFF. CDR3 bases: TGTGCCAGCAGCCAAGCAAGGGACAGTGGCTACACCGGGGAGCTGTTTTTT.

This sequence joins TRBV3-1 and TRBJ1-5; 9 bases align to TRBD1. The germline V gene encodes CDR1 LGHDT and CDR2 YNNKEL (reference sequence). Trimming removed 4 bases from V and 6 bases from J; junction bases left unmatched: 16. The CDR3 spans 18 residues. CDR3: CASSPGSLLQGARQPQHF. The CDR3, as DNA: TGTGCCAGCAGCCCTGGGTCGCTCCTACAGGGGGCGCGTCAGCCCCAGCATTTT.

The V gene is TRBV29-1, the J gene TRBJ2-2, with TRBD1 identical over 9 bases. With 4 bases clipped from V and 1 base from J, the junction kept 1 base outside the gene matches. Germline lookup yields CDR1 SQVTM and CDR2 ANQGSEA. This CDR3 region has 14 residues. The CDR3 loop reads CSVADRGNTGELFF. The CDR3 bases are TGCAGCGTTGCGGACAGGGGGAACACCGGGGAGCTGTTTTTT.

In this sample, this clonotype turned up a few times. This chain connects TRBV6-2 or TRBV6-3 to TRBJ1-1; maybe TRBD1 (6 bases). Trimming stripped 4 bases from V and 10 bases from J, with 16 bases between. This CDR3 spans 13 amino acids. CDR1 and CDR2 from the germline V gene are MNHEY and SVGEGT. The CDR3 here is CASSSAGANSAFF. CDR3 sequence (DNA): TGTGCCAGCAGTTCGGCGGGGGCGAATTCAGCTTTCTTT.

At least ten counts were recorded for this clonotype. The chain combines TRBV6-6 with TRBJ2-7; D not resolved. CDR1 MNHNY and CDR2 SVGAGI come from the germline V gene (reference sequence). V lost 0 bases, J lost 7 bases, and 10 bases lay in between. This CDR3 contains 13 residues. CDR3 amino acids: CASSYSLEFEQYF. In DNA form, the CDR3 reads TGTGCCAGCAGTTACTCGTTGGAGTTTGAGCAGTACTTC.

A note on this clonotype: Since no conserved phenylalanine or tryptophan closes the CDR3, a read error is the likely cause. The CDR3 here is CASSFYNEQFC. The CDR3 DNA is TGTGCCAGCAGTTTCTATAATGAGCAGTTCTGC. The chain combines TRBV12-3 or TRBV12-4 with TRBJ2-1, with no clear D. Trimming cost V 3 bases and J 7 bases, with 4 bases left between them. This CDR3 comprises 11 residues.

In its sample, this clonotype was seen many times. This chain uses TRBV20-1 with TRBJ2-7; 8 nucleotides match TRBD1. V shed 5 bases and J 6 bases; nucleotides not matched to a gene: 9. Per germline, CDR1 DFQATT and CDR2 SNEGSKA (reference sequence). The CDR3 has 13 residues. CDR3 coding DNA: TGCAGTGCTCCCGGACAGGGTGTCGCCGAGCAGTACTTC. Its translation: CSAPGQGVAEQYF.

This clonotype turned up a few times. The chain's CDR3 is CASGVGPSYEQYF. The CDR3 DNA follows: TGTGCCAGCGGCGTTGGCCCCTCCTACGAGCAGTACTTC. V is TRBV5-5 and J is TRBJ2-7, with D unresolved. The CDR3 has 13 amino acids. V was cut by 7 bases and J by 0 bases, with 11 bases left in between. Germline V gene sequence: CDR1 SGHKS, CDR2 YYEKEE (reference sequence).

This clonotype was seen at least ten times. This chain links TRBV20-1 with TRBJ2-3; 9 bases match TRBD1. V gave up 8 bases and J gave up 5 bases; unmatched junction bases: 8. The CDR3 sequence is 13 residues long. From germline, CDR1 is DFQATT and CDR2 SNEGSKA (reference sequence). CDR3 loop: CSCTGGAGDTQYF. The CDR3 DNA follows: TGCAGTTGTACAGGGGGCGCGGGAGATACGCAGTATTTT.

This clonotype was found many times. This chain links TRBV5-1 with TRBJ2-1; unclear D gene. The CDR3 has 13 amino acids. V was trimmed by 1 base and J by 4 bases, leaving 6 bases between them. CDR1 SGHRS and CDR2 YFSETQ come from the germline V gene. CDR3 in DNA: TGCGCCAGCAGCTTGTATCGGTACAATGAGCAGTTCTTC. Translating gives CASSLYRYNEQFF.

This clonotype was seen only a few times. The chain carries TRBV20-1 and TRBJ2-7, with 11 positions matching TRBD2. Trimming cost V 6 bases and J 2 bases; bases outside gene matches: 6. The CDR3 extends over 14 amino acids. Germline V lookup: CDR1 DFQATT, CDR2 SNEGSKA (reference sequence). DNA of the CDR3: TGCAGTGCACTAGCGGGAGACCTAGCCTACGAGCAGTACTTC. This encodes CSALAGDLAYEQYF.

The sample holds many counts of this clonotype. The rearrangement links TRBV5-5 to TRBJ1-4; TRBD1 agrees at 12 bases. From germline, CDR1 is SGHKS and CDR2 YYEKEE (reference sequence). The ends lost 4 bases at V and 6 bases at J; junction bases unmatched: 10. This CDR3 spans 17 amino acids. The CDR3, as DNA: TGTGCCAGCAGCGACCCGGGACAGGGGGCGATAGATGAAAAACTGTTTTTT. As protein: CASSDPGQGAIDEKLFF.

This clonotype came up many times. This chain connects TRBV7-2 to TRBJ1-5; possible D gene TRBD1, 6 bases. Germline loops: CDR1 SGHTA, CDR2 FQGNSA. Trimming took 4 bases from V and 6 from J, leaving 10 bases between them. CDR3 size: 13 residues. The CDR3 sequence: CASSYTGLQPQHF. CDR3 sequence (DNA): TGTGCCAGCAGCTATACAGGGCTTCAGCCCCAGCATTTT. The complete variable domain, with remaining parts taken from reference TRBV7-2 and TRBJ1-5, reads GAGVSQSPSNKVTEKGKDVELRCDPISGHTALYWYRQSLGQGLEFLIYFQGNSAPDKSGLPSDRFSAERTGGSVSTLTIQRTQQEDSAVYLCASSYTGLQPQHFGDGTRLSIL.

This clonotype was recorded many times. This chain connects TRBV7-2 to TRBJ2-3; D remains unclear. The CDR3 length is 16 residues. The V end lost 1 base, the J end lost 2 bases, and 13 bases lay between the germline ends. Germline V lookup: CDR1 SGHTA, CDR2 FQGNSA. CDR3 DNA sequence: TGTGCCAGCAGCTTAGGGGGATCTCCTTTCACAGATACGCAGTATTTT. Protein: CASSLGGSPFTDTQYF.

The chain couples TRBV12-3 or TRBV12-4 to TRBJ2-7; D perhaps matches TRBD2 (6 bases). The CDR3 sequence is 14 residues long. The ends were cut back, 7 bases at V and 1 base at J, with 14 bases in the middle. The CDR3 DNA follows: TGTGCCAGCAAGTGGACTATGGTTTCCTACGAGCAGTACTTC. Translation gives CASKWTMVSYEQYF.

The CDR3 DNA is TGTGCCAGCTCACCCCGGGGACTAGCGGGCCTCCAAGAGACCCAGTACTTC. Amino acids: CASSPRGLAGLQETQYF. V usage is TRBV18 and J usage is TRBJ2-5; 12 bases fit TRBD2. Trimming removed 3 bases from V and 1 base from J; junction bases left unmatched: 6. The germline V gene encodes CDR1 KGHSH and CDR2 LQKENI. This CDR3 spans 17 amino acids. Supplemented by reference TRBV18 and TRBJ2-5, the full variable domain reads NAGVMQNPRHLVRRRGQEARLRCSPMKGHSHVYWYRQLPEEGLKFMVYLQKENIIDESGMPKERFSAEFPKEGPSILRIQQVVRGDSAAYFCASSPRGLAGLQETQYFGPGTRLLVL.

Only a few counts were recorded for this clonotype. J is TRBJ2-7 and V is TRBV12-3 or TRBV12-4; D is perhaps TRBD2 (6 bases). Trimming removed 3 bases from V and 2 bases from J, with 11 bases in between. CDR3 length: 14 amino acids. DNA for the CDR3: TGTGCCAGCAGTTTGCGTAGCGGACCCTACGAGCAGTACTTC. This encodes CASSLRSGPYEQYF.

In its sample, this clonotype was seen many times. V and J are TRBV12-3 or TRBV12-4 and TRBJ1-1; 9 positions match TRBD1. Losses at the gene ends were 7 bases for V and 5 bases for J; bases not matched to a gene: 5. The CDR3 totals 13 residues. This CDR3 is CASILTGGTEAFF. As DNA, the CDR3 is TGTGCCAGCATCCTGACAGGGGGGACTGAAGCTTTCTTT.

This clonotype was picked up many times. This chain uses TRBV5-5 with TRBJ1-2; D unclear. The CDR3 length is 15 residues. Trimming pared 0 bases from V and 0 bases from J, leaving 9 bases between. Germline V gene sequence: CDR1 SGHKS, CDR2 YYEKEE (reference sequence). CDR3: CASSLERGTNYGYTF. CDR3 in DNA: TGTGCCAGCAGCTTGGAAAGAGGCACTAACTATGGCTACACCTTC.

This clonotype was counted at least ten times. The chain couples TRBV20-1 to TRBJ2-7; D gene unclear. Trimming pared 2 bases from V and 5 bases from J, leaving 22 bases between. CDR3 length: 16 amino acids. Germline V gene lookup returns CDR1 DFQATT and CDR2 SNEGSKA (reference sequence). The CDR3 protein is CSARNELTWASNEQYF. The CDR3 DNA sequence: TGCAGTGCTAGAAACGAACTTACTTGGGCCAGTAACGAGCAGTACTTC.

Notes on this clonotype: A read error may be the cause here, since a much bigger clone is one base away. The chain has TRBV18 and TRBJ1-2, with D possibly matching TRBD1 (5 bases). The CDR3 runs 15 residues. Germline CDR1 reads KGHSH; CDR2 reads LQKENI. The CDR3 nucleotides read TGTGCCAGCACACCTACGACAGAGATTAACTATGGCTACACCTTC. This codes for CASTPTTEINYGYTF.

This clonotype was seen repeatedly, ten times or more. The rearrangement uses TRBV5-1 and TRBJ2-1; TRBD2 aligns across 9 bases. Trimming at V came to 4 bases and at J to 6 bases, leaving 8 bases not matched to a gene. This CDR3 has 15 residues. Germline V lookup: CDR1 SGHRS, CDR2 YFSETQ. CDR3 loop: CASSRRTSDGNEQFF. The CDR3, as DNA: TGCGCCAGCAGCCGGCGGACTAGCGACGGCAATGAGCAGTTCTTC.

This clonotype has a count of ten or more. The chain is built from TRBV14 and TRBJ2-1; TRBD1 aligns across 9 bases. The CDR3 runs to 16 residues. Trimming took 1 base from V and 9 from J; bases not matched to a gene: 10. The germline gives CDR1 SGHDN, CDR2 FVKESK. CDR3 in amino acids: CASSQVGGQGSGEQFF. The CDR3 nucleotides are TGTGCCAGCAGCCAAGTAGGAGGACAGGGGTCTGGTGAGCAGTTCTTC.

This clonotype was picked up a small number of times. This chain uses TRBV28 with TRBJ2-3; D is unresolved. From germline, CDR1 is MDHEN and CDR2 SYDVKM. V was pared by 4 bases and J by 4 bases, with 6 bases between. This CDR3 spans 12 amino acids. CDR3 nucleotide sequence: TGTGCCAGCAGTTCAATGCCAGATACGCAGTATTTT. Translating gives CASSSMPDTQYF.

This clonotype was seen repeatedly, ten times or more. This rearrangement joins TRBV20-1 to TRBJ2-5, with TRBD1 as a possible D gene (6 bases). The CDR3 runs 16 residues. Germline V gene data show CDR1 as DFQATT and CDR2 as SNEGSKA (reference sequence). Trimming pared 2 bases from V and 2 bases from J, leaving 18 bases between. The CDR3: CSARRGHIAPQETQYF. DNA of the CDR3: TGCAGTGCTAGACGGGGACACATCGCCCCTCAAGAGACCCAGTACTTC.

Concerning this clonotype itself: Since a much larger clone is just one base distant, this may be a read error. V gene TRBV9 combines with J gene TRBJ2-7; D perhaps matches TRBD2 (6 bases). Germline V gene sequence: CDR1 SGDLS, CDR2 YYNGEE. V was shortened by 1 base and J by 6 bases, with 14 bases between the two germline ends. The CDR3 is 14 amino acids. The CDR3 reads CASSVNLYGGEQYF. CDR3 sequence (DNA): TGTGCCAGCAGCGTAAATCTATACGGGGGCGAGCAGTACTTC.

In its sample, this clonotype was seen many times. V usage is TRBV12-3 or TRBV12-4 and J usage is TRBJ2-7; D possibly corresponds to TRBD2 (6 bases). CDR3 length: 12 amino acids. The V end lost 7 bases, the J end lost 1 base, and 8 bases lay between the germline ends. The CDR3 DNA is TGTGCCAGCATGCGGGGATCCTACGAGCAGTACTTC. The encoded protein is CASMRGSYEQYF.